The T cell receptor (beta chain) described here comes from a study of response to subunit inactivated influenza vaccine. Overall study results and limits: Researchers suggested that each seasonal influenza vaccination recruits few new T cells.

With 6 bases removed from V and 5 bases from J, the gap between germline ends came to 17 bases. Germline CDR1 is MGHRA and CDR2 is YSYEKL. The CDR3 runs to 15 residues. As to this clonotype: Antigen specificity is unknown.

TCRdb recomputed calls from the RT-PCR reads with MiXCR, one row per CDR3 protein. The table includes about 780,000 distinct CDR3 sequences, 18% detected once. The chain links TRBV4-1 to TRBJ2-1; possible D gene TRBD2, 6 bases. Sequenced material: PBMCs from blood, taken roughly 5 days after vaccination. The sequence derives from a man aged 45 to 65 who received an inactivated influenza vaccine. CDR3 protein: CASSLYTGLNNEQFF. CDR3 nucleotides: TGCGCCAGCAGTTTATACACGGGACTCAACAATGAGCAGTTCTTC.